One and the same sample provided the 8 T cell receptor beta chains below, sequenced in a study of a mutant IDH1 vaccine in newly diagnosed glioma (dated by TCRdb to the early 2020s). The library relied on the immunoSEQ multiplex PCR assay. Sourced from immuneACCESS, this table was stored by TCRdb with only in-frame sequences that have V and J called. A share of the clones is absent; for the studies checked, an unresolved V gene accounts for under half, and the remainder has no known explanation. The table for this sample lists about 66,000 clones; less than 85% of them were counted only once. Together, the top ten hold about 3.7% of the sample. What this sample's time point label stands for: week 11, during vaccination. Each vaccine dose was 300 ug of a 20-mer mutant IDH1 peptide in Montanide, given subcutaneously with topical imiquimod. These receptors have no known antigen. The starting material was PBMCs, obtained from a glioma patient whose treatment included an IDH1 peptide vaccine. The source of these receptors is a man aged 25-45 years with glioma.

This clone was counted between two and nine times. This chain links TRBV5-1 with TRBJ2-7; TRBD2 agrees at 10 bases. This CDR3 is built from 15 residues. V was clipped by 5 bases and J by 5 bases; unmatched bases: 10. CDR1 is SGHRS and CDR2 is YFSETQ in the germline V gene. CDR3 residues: CASRRTVLAGDEQYF. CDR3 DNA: TGCGCCAGCAGGAGGACAGTTCTAGCGGGAGACGAGCAGTACTTC.

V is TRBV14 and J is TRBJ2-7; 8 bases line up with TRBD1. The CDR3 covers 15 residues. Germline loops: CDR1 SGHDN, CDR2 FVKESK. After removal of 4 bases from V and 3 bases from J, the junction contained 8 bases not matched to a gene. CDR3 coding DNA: TGTGCCAGCAGCCTTAAACCGGGACAGGACTACGAGCAGTACTTC. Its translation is CASSLKPGQDYEQYF.

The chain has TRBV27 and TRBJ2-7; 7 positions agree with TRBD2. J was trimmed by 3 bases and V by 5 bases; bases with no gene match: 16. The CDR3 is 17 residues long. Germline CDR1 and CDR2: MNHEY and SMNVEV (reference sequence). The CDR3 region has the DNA TGTGCCAGCAGTCCCTCCCCGACTAGCAGCTTCGTCTACGAGCAGTACTTC. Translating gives CASSPSPTSSFVYEQYF.

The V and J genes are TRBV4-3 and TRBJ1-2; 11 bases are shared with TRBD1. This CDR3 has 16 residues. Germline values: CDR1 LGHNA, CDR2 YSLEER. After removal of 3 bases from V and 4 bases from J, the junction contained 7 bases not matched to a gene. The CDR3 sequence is CASSQGGDRGFYGYTF. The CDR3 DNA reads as TGCGCCAGCAGCCAGGGAGGGGACAGGGGGTTCTATGGCTACACCTTC.

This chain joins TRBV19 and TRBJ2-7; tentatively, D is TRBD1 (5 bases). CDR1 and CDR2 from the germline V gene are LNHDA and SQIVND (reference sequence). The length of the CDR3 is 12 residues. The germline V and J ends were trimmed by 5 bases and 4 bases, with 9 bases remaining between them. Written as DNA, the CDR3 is TGTGCCAGTAGTCAGGCAGGGTACGAGCAGTACTTC. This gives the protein CASSQAGYEQYF.

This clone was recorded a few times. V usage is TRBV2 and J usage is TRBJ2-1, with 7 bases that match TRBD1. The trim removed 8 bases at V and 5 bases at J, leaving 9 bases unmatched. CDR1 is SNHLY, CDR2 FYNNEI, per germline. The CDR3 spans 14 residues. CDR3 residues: CASRGQPANNEQFF. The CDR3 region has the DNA TGTGCCAGCCGGGGACAGCCGGCAAACAATGAGCAGTTCTTC.

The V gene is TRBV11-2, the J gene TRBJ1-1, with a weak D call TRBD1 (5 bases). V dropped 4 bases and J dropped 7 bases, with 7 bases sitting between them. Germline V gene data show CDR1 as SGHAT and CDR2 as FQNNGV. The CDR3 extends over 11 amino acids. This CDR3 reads CASSWTNEAFF. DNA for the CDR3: TGTGCCAGCAGCTGGACAAATGAAGCTTTCTTT.

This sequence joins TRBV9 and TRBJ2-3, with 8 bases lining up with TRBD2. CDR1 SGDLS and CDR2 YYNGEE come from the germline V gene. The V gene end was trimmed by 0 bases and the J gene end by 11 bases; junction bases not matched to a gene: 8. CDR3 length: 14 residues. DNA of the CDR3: TGTGCCAGCAGCGTAGCTAGCGGGTCCGGATTGCAGTATTTT. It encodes CASSVASGSGLQYF. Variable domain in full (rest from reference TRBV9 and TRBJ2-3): DSGVTQTPKHLITATGQRVTLRCSPRSGDLSVYWYQQSLDQGLQFLIQYYNGEERAKGNILERFSAQQFPDLHSELNLSSLELGDSALYFCASSVASGSGLQYFGPGTRLTVL.